This TCR beta chain was identified during a study of blood T cell repertoires in COVID-19. Generated by immunoSEQ multiplex PCR, the TCRdb table keeps only in-frame clones and is missing some. The sample has some 71,000 clones, 81% seen once. Per germline, CDR1 LNHDA and CDR2 SQIVND (reference sequence). The trim removed 2 bases at V and 0 bases at J, leaving 6 bases unmatched. CDR3 size: 17 residues. This rearrangement joins TRBV19 to TRBJ2-1, with 8 bases identical to TRBD2. This receptor was identified in a woman aged 70-85 years with acute or convalescent COVID-19. Source material: peripheral blood. Here the CDR3 DNA reads TGTGCCAGTAGTATACAAGCGGGGGTGAGCTCCTACAATGAGCAGTTCTTC. This translates into CASSIQAGVSSYNEQFF.